What follows are 9 T cell receptor beta chains derived from one specimen sequenced in a study of OX40 agonist ivuxolimab in advanced cancers. Assay used: immunoSEQ multiplex PCR; TCRdb lists only in-frame clones, some missing. This table has 50,000 to 65,000 clones, approximately 89% appearing once. Specimen: CD4+ or CD8+ T cells sorted from blood, collected in a trial of the OX40 agonist ivuxolimab. The receptors were sampled from an adult with an advanced solid tumor such as melanoma, head and neck, liver or kidney cancer.

The chain employs TRBV15 and TRBJ1-2; D gene unclear. The CDR3 is 12 amino acids. Germline CDR1 LNHNV, CDR2 YYDKDF (reference sequence). The V and J ends lost 0 bases and 8 bases respectively, with 7 bases between them. CDR3 sequence reads: CATSRDGVGYTF. The DNA of the CDR3 is TGTGCCACCAGCAGAGATGGGGTCGGCTACACCTTC. Variable domain in full (rest from reference TRBV15 and TRBJ1-2): DAMVIQNPRYQVTQFGKPVTLSCSQTLNHNVMYWYQQKSSQAPKLLFHYYDKDFNNEADTPDNFQSRRPNTSFCFLDIRSPGLGDTAMYLCATSRDGVGYTFGSGTRLTVV.

V gene TRBV27 combines with J gene TRBJ2-7, with 10 bases fitting TRBD2. Germline CDR1 MNHEY, CDR2 SMNVEV (reference sequence). Trimming took 7 bases from V and 2 from J; bases not matched to a gene: 5. The CDR3 covers 14 residues. Written as DNA, the CDR3 is TGTGCCAGCAAGCCCACTAGCGGGACCTACGAGCAGTACTTC. Translation: CASKPTSGTYEQYF.

The chain carries TRBV30 and TRBJ2-1, with a tentative D call TRBD2 (5 bases). Trimming stripped 4 bases from V and 9 bases from J, with 16 bases between. This CDR3 region has 13 residues. The germline V gene encodes CDR1 GTSNPN and CDR2 SVGIG (reference sequence). CDR3 amino acids: CAWNSFGVIEQFF. The CDR3 nucleotides read TGTGCCTGGAACTCTTTCGGGGTTATTGAGCAGTTCTTC.

The chain has TRBV27 and TRBJ1-5; D uncertain. This CDR3 contains 10 residues. Trimming took 6 bases from V and 5 from J, leaving 2 bases between them. Looked up from germline, CDR1 is MNHEY and CDR2 is SMNVEV (reference sequence). The CDR3 DNA reads TGTGCCAGCAGCCATCAGCCCCAGCATTTT. This gives the protein CASSHQPQHF.

The chain employs TRBV6-1 and TRBJ1-2; tentative D call: TRBD1 (6 bases). The CDR3 length is 12 residues. Germline-derived CDR1 and CDR2 are MNHNS and SASEGT. Trimming stripped 6 bases from V and 4 bases from J, with 9 bases between. CDR3 protein: CASSRGAYGYTF. The CDR3 coding sequence is TGTGCCAGCAGCCGGGGGGCCTATGGCTACACCTTC.

The chain joins TRBV30 to TRBJ2-1, with D unclear. This CDR3 has 12 amino acids. V gave up 0 bases and J gave up 7 bases, with 7 bases separating them. Germline-derived CDR1 and CDR2 are GTSNPN and SVGIG (reference sequence). The CDR3 protein is CAWSVSGNEQFF. The CDR3 coding sequence is TGTGCCTGGAGTGTATCAGGAAATGAGCAGTTCTTC.

This chain connects TRBV29-1 to TRBJ2-7; possibly TRBD1 for D (6 bases). V was shortened by 6 bases and J by 0 bases, with 15 bases between the two germline ends. This CDR3 has 14 residues. In germline, CDR1 is SQVTM, CDR2 ANQGSEA. CDR3 in DNA: TGCAGCGTCGATACAGGGTGGAGCTCCTACGAGCAGTACTTC. Protein sequence: CSVDTGWSSYEQYF.

J is TRBJ1-4 and V is TRBV5-6; 9 bases map to TRBD1. V lost 2 bases, J lost 4 bases, and 6 bases stayed unmatched. CDR3 size: 16 residues. In germline, CDR1 is SGHDT, CDR2 YYEEEE. The CDR3: CASSFRQGGFNEKLFF. For the CDR3, the DNA is TGTGCCAGCAGCTTCCGACAGGGGGGGTTTAATGAAAAACTGTTTTTT.

The chain couples TRBV5-1 to TRBJ2-4, with 7 bases that match TRBD1. CDR1 and CDR2 from the germline V gene are SGHRS and YFSETQ. V was clipped by 7 bases and J by 1 base; unmatched bases: 8. The CDR3 totals 15 residues. CDR3 sequence reads: CASFLTGVAKNIQYF. The DNA for the CDR3 is TGCGCCAGCTTTTTAACAGGGGTGGCCAAAAACATTCAGTACTTC.